This T cell receptor (beta chain) emerged from a study of shared clonotypes between healthy human individuals (dated by TCRdb to 2018 to 2021). With regard to the full study: The cohort comprised two women and three men aged 18 to 49 years. Between about 0.85 and 9.5 billion PBMCs per donor were obtained by leukapheresis. For each donor, CD4 naive and CD4 memory were each run on three plates, CD8 naive on two plates, and CD8 memory on one plate. To estimate repertoire size and how much clonotype sharing occurs between individuals, the study deeply sequenced the blood TCR repertoires of 5 or 6 healthy adults. To increase sequencing depth and limit assay-specific biases, different laboratories used diverse techniques to prepare libraries and sequence TCR repertoires. Broader findings and caveats from the paper: Because the study included only a small number of donors, the genetic and exposure-history diversity represented was limited. Larger estimated clonotype richness was generally found for naive subsets than for memory subsets. Rarefaction of sorted-subset datasets indicated incomplete sequencing despite the large sequencing depth. Only blood was sampled, and tissue TCR repertoires likely differ from those in blood. Based on pairwise subsampling, the degree of clonotype sharing among donors was expected to be affected by sequencing depth. Across a few donors, approximately 4.9% of naive CD4, more than 3% of naive CD8, roughly 2.3% of memory CD4, and 0.4% of memory CD8 clonotypes were shared. Clonotypes shared by all four sorted-subset donors showed higher generation probabilities than non-shared clonotypes.

Looking up the germline V gene yields CDR1 SGHTA and CDR2 FQGNSA. For this chain, trimming is 6 bases at the V end and 4 bases at the J end, and the number of junction bases without a gene match is 11. The CDR3, from cysteine to phenylalanine, totals 16 residues. The sequence is cut down to CDR3 DNA, 48 bases in frame from base 1. Healthy HIV-negative adults with no recently reported acute infections or vaccinations were included as donors. Only Caucasian adults living in Nashville, Tennessee, USA were represented among the donors. CD4+ T cells were enriched by magnetic negative selection; naive cells were then positively selected on CD45RA, and the negative fraction formed the memory subset. After blood collection by leukapheresis, PBMCs were isolated using Ficoll-Histopaque density gradient centrifugation and then cryopreserved in the vapor phase of liquid nitrogen. Analytical flow cytometry was used to check the purity and quantity of each magnetically sorted T cell population. Genomic DNA was isolated from each sorted fraction and quantified by UV absorbance on a Nanodrop 2000c.

Using the deep immunoSEQ assay, TCR CDR3 regions were amplified from genomic DNA by multiplex PCR. Extracted genomic DNA from each cell subset was distributed evenly across all wells of several immunoSEQ 96-well plates, and each plate was treated as a replicate. For sorted subsets, each replicate PCR was loaded with about 200 ng genomic DNA, equivalent to 25,000 to 35,000 T cell genomes. The purified libraries were quantified using a Qubit 3.0 fluorometer, sized with a Bioanalyzer 2100, and then quantified again using the KAPA Library Quantification kit. A separate single-read 150-cycle Illumina NextSeq 550 flow cell was used to sequence each immunoSEQ 96-well plate. As for how the authors treated the data: The immunoSEQ output contained only junctional sequences without quality scores, so filtering could not match that applied to full-length reads. To assign V/J genes and CDR3, sequences were annotated against IMGT germline references using PyIR, a Python wrapper for IgBLAST v1.9. Reads were filtered out if the reads had weak V/J assignments (E-value above 1e-6), no CDR3, stop codons, out-of-frame junctions, or ambiguous translated residues. V3J clonotypes were defined as sequences sharing an identical inferred V gene, J gene, and CDR3 amino acid sequence. To compute the percentage overlap between repertoires, the number of shared unique clonotypes was divided by the size of the smaller repertoire. Richness of each repertoire was evaluated using RTK rarefaction, the Chao1 estimator, and Recon v2.1 estimates of unobserved clonotypes. Generation probabilities for all TCRbeta clonotypes obtained by the gDNA method from four donors were computed using OLGA. TCRdb took this table from immuneACCESS and kept in-frame rearrangements with V and J called. Such tables lack part of the clones; where checked against another copy, unresolved V genes explain under half of the gap, and the rest is unexplained. That table gives V, J and clone size, and the DNA gave D and trimming. This sample gives 2.5 million or so clones in total; around nine tenths of them show up just once. The ten largest account for about 0.13% of the sample.

Remarks on this clone: Its antigen remains undetermined. Base qualities are not recorded, but no much larger clone differs from it by a single base.

The sequence derives from a man younger than 30 in good health. The sequenced sample was naive CD4+ T cells sorted from blood. The label giving this sample's cell subset or site can be read as: CD45RA+ positively selected. The sequence is built from TRBV7-2 and TRBJ2-1; 8 nucleotides in the junction match TRBD1. The nucleotides are TGTGCCAGCAGACCAGGGGGCAGGGCCGAATACAATGAGCAGTTCTTC. It translates as CASRPGGRAEYNEQFF.